Following are 19 T cell receptor beta chains from one sample sequenced in a study of cytomegalovirus exposure and HLA in healthy donors. PCR primers comprised 60 Vbeta and 13 Jbeta primers. Assay used: immunoSEQ multiplex PCR; TCRdb lists only in-frame clones, some missing. Of 75,000 to 90,000 clones in the sample, around 85% were seen once. The specimen sequenced was PBMCs. These receptors were taken from a human donor in good health.

In this sample, this clone turned up once. V and J are TRBV6-5 and TRBJ2-4; D may be TRBD2 (5 bases). Germline CDR1 reads MNHEY; CDR2 reads SVGAGI. The CDR3 runs 12 residues. With 5 bases removed from V and 6 bases from J, the gap between germline ends came to 8 bases. The CDR3 DNA follows: TGTGCCAGCAGTACTAGGATAAACATTCAGTACTTC. This translates into CASSTRINIQYF.

The chain carries TRBV4-3 and TRBJ2-7; 9 bases agree with TRBD1. The CDR3 is made up of 18 amino acids. Per germline, CDR1 LGHNA and CDR2 YSLEER. The V and J ends lost 0 bases and 4 bases, in that order; junction bases with no gene match: 13. CDR3 residues: CASSQEGGSGTGIYEQYF. In DNA form, the CDR3 reads TGCGCCAGCAGCCAAGAAGGCGGTTCCGGGACAGGGATATACGAGCAGTACTTC.

The chain uses TRBV11-2 and TRBJ1-4, with 9 bases aligning to TRBD1. Germline-derived CDR1 and CDR2 are SGHAT and FQNNGV. This CDR3 contains 16 residues. After removal of 1 base from V and 8 bases from J, the junction contained 8 bases not matched to a gene. CDR3 in amino acids: CASSLGTGVWVEKLFF. The CDR3 region has the DNA TGTGCCAGCAGCTTAGGGACAGGGGTATGGGTCGAAAAACTGTTTTTT.

The genes are TRBV2 and TRBJ1-1; 7 bases are shared with TRBD1. This CDR3 contains 15 residues. Germline V gene data show CDR1 as SNHLY and CDR2 as FYNNEI. V lost 6 bases and J lost 2; bases outside the gene matches: 9. The DNA of the CDR3 is TGTGCCAGCAGGCCCACGGACAGGTTAAACACTGAAGCTTTCTTT. Protein: CASRPTDRLNTEAFF. Full variable domain (outside the CDR3, taken from reference TRBV2 and TRBJ1-1): EPEVTQTPSHQVTQMGQEVILRCVPISNHLYFYWYRQILGQKVEFLVSFYNNEISEKSEIFDDQFSVERPDGSNFTLKIRSTKLEDSAMYFCASRPTDRLNTEAFFGQGTRLTVV.

V gene TRBV7-2 combines with J gene TRBJ2-5; the match to TRBD2 covers 15 bases. Losses at the gene ends were 3 bases for V and 10 bases for J; bases not matched to a gene: 12. CDR3 length: 17 amino acids. The germline V gene encodes CDR1 SGHTA and CDR2 FQGNSA. The CDR3 DNA reads TGTGCCAGCAGCTTCTTTGGGACTAGCGGGGGGCCCCCGGACCAGTACTTC. It yields the protein CASSFFGTSGGPPDQYF.

This chain links TRBV7-8 with TRBJ1-1, with D possibly being TRBD1 (5 bases). The CDR3 loop spans 16 amino acids. Looked up from germline, CDR1 is SGHVS and CDR2 is FQNEAQ. Trimming removed 4 bases from V and 1 base from J, with 16 bases in between. CDR3 sequence: CASSSPGGFGNTEAFF. The CDR3 bases are TGTGCCAGCAGCTCCCCGGGGGGGTTTGGGAACACTGAAGCTTTCTTT.

This chain links TRBV5-1 with TRBJ1-1, with 8 bases matching TRBD1. In germline, CDR1 is SGHRS, CDR2 YFSETQ. This CDR3 has 13 amino acids. The V segment lost 4 bases and the J segment 4 bases; nucleotides outside the gene matches: 3. The CDR3 loop reads CASSPRGPTEAFF. As DNA, the CDR3 is TGCGCCAGCAGCCCCAGGGGGCCCACTGAAGCTTTCTTT.

This chain joins TRBV4-3 and TRBJ2-5; a weak D match, TRBD2 (5 bases). Germline values: CDR1 LGHNA, CDR2 YSLEER. Between the trimmed V and J ends, which lost 0 bases and 5 bases, there was a span of 7 bases. The CDR3 covers 13 residues. CDR3 coding DNA: TGCGCCAGCAGCCAAGATGAGCGGGAGACCCAGTACTTC. Amino acid sequence: CASSQDERETQYF.

The chain couples TRBV5-6 to TRBJ2-1; the match to TRBD2 covers 9 bases. This CDR3 comprises 17 residues. CDR1 SGHDT and CDR2 YYEEEE come from the germline V gene. After removal of 3 bases from V and 0 bases from J, the junction contained 7 bases not matched to a gene. The CDR3 coding sequence is TGTGCCAGCAGCTCCTACCGGACTAGCGTCTCCTACAATGAGCAGTTCTTC. Amino acids: CASSSYRTSVSYNEQFF.

The gene calls are TRBV4-1 and TRBJ2-2, with 10 bases fitting TRBD2. This CDR3 is built from 18 residues. Germline CDR1 reads MGHRA; CDR2 reads YSYEKL. After removal of 7 bases from V and 6 bases from J, the junction contained 17 bases not matched to a gene. The CDR3 protein is CASTLEASSGGQAGELFF. The CDR3 DNA follows: TGCGCCAGCACCCTAGAGGCTTCTAGCGGGGGTCAAGCCGGGGAGCTGTTTTTT.

This clone was detected once. The rearrangement uses TRBV9 and TRBJ2-1, with TRBD2 matching 8 bases. The germline gives CDR1 SGDLS, CDR2 YYNGEE. Trimming took 1 base from V and 4 from J; bases not matched to a gene: 4. The length of the CDR3 is 15 residues. The chain's CDR3 is CASSVRGGQYNEQFF. CDR3 sequence (DNA): TGTGCCAGCAGCGTACGGGGGGGCCAGTACAATGAGCAGTTCTTC.

The chain has TRBV6-6 and TRBJ1-1; 9 positions agree with TRBD1. V lost 5 bases to trimming and J lost 10 bases; unmatched junction nucleotides: 5. The CDR3 is made up of 12 amino acids. The germline V gene encodes CDR1 MNHNY and CDR2 SVGAGI (reference sequence). CDR3 in amino acids: CASSPTGGGAFF. CDR3 in DNA: TGTGCCAGCAGTCCTACAGGGGGCGGAGCTTTCTTT.

This chain connects TRBV25-1 to TRBJ1-1; D is uncertain. V lost 4 bases and J 0 bases, leaving 6 bases between the germline ends. The CDR3 is 13 amino acids. Germline CDR1 reads MGHDK; CDR2 reads SYGVNS. Here the CDR3 reads CASSATVNTEAFF. The CDR3 region has the DNA TGTGCCAGCAGTGCTACAGTGAACACTGAAGCTTTCTTT.

This clone occurred once. The chain couples TRBV10-3 to TRBJ2-3; 7 nucleotides line up with TRBD2. The CDR3 is made up of 13 amino acids. CDR1 ENHRY and CDR2 SYGVKD come from the germline V gene. V lost 10 bases to trimming and J lost 1 base; unmatched junction nucleotides: 5. CDR3 in amino acids: CATKRGGTDTQYF. The CDR3 bases are TGTGCCACCAAACGGGGGGGCACAGATACGCAGTATTTT.

The chain combines TRBV9 with TRBJ2-1; 8 nucleotides align to TRBD2. This CDR3 is built from 16 residues. J lost 0 bases, V lost 2 bases, and 4 bases had no gene match. Per the germline V gene, CDR1 is SGDLS and CDR2 is YYNGEE. CDR3 residues: CASSVARGASYNEQFF. The CDR3 DNA sequence: TGTGCCAGCAGCGTTGCGCGGGGGGCCTCCTACAATGAGCAGTTCTTC.

This clone was observed a handful of times. The chain combines TRBV18 with TRBJ2-7; no clear D. This CDR3 is built from 12 residues. Trimming removed 6 bases at V and 4 bases at J, with 10 bases between. In germline, CDR1 is KGHSH, CDR2 LQKENI. CDR3 coding DNA: TGTGCCAGCTCGTCGGGTTTTTACGAGCAGTACTTC. It encodes CASSSGFYEQYF.

This sequence joins TRBV4-2 and TRBJ2-5; 8 bases align to TRBD2. Germline-derived CDR1 and CDR2 are LGHNA and YNFKEQ. V lost 1 base and J lost 4; bases outside the gene matches: 11. The CDR3 is made up of 17 amino acids. As DNA, the CDR3 is TGTGCCAGCAGCCAAGGGGGTAGCGGGGAATCTATAGAGACCCAGTACTTC. As protein: CASSQGGSGESIETQYF.

The rearrangement joins TRBV5-1 to TRBJ2-3; 13 bases fit TRBD2. The CDR3 sequence is 16 residues long. CDR1 and CDR2 (germline): SGHRS, YFSETQ. V shed 4 bases, J shed 1 base, and the junction held 3 bases outside the gene matches. The CDR3 loop reads CASSPTSGGGTDTQYF. CDR3 nucleotides: TGCGCCAGCAGCCCTACTAGCGGGGGGGGCACAGATACGCAGTATTTT.

The chain employs TRBV30 and TRBJ1-1; D is perhaps TRBD1 (6 bases). The CDR3 totals 12 residues. CDR1 is GTSNPN, CDR2 SVGIG, per germline (reference sequence). V lost 0 bases and J 10 bases, leaving 12 bases between the germline ends. The CDR3: CAWSVGGSPAFF. CDR3 bases: TGTGCCTGGAGTGTAGGGGGAAGTCCAGCTTTCTTT.